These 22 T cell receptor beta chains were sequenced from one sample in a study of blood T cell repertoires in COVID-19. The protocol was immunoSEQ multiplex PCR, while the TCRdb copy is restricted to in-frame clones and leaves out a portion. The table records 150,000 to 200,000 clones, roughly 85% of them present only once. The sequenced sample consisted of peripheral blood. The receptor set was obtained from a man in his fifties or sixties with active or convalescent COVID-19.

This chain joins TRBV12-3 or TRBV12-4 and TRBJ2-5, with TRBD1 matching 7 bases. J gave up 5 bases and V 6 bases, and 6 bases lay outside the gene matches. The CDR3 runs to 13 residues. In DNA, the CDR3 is TGTGCCAGCAGGGCGACAGGGTCGGAGACCCAGTACTTC. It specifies CASRATGSETQYF.

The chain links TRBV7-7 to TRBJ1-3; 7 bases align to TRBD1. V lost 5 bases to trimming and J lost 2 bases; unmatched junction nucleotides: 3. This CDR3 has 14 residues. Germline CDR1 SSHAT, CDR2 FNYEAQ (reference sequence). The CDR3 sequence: CASSPDRAGNTIYF. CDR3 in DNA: TGTGCCAGCAGCCCAGACAGGGCTGGAAACACCATATATTTT.

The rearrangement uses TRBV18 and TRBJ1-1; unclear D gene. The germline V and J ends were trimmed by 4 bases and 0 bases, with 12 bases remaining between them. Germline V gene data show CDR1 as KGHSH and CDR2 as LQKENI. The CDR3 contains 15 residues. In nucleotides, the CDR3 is TGTGCCAGCTCACTGCCAACAGTCATGAACACTGAAGCTTTCTTT. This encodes CASSLPTVMNTEAFF.

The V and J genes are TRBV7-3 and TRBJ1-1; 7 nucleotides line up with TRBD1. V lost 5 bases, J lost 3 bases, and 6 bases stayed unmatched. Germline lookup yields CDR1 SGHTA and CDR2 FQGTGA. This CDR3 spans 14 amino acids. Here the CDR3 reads CASSPTGADTEAFF. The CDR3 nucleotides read TGTGCCAGCAGCCCAACAGGGGCGGACACTGAAGCTTTCTTT. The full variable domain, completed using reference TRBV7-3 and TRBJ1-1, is GAGVSQTPSNKVTEKGKYVELRCDPISGHTALYWYRQSLGQGPEFLIYFQGTGAADDSGLPNDRFFAVRPEGSVSTLKIQRTERGDSAVYLCASSPTGADTEAFFGQGTRLTVV.

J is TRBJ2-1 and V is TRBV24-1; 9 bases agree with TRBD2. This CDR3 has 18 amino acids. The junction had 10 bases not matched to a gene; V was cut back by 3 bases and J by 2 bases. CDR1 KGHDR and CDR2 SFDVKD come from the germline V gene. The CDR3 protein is CATSDVAGGGRAYNEQFF. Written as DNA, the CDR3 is TGTGCCACCAGTGATGTAGCCGGGGGCGGGAGGGCCTACAATGAGCAGTTCTTC.

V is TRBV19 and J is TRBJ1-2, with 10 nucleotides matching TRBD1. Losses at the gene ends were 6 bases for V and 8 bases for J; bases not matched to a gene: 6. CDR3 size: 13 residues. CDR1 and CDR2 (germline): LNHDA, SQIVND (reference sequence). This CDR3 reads CASRSGQGFGYTF. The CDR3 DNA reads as TGTGCCAGTAGGTCGGGACAGGGGTTCGGCTACACCTTC.

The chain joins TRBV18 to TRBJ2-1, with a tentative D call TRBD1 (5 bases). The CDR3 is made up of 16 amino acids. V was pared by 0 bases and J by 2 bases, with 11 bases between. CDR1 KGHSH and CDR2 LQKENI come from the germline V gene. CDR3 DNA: TGTGCCAGCTCACCACCTCTTACAGGTACCTACAATGAGCAGTTCTTC. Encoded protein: CASSPPLTGTYNEQFF.

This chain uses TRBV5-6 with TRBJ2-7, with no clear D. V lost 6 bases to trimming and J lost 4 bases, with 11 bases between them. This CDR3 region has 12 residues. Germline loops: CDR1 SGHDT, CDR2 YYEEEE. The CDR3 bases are TGTGCCAGCAAAAGCGAGGATTACGAGCAGTACTTC. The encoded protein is CASKSEDYEQYF.

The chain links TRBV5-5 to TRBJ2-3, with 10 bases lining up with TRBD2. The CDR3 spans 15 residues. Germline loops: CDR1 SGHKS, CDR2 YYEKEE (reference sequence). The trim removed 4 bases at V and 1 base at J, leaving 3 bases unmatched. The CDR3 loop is CASSPSGGGTDTQYF. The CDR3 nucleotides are TGTGCCAGCAGCCCGAGCGGGGGGGGCACAGATACGCAGTATTTT.

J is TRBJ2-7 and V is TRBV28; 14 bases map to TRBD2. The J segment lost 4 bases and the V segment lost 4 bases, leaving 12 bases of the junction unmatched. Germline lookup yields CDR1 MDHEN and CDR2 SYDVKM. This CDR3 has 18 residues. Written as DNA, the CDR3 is TGTGCCAGCAGTTCCCCGTCCGCCGGGACTAGCGGGGGTTACGAGCAGTACTTC. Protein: CASSSPSAGTSGGYEQYF.

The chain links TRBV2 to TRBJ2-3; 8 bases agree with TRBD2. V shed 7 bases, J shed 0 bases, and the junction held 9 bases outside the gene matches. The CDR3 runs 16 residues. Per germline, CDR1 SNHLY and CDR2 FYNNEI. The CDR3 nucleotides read TGTGCCAGCACACTACGCGGGGGGACTAGCACAGATACGCAGTATTTT. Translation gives CASTLRGGTSTDTQYF.

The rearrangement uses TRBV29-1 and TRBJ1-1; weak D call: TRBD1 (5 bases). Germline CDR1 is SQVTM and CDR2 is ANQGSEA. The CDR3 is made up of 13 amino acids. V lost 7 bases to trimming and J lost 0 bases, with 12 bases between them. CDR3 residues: CSAAGTVNTEAFF. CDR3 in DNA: TGCAGCGCAGCGGGGACGGTGAACACTGAAGCTTTCTTT.

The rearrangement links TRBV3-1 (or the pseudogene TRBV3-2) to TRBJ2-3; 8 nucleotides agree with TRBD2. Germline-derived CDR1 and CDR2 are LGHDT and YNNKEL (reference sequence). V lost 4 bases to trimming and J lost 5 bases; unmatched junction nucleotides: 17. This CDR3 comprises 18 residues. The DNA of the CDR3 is TGTGCCAGCAGCCGGCAGACTTCGGGGGGGGGCCAAAAAGATACGCAGTATTTT. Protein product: CASSRQTSGGGQKDTQYF.

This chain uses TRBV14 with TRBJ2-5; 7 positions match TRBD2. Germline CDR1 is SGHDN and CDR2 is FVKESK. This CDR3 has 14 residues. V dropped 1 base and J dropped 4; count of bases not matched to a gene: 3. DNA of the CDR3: TGTGCCAGCAGCCAAGGGTTAGCGGGAGAGACCCAGTACTTC. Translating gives CASSQGLAGETQYF.

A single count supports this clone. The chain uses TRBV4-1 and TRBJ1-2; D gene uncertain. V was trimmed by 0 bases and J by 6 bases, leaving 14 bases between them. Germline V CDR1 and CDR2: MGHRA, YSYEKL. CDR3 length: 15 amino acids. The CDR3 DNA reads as TGCGCCAGCAGCCAAGAGGCGCGGGGATCAGATGGCTACACCTTC. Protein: CASSQEARGSDGYTF.

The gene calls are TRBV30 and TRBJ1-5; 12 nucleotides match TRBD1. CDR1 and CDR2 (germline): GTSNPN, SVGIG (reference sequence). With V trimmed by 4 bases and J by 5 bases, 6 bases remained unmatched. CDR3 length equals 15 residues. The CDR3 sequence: CAWKRGTGGYQPQHF. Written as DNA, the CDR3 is TGTGCCTGGAAGAGGGGGACAGGGGGCTATCAGCCCCAGCATTTT.

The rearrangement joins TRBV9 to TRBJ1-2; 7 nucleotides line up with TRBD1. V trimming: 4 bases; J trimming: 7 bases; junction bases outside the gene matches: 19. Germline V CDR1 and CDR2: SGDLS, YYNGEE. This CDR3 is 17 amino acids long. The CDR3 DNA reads TGTGCCAGCAGCCCCCAAAGCTTGGCAGGGGGAGGTGCTGGCTACACCTTC. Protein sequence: CASSPQSLAGGGAGYTF. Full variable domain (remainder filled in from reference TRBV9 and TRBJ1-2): DSGVTQTPKHLITATGQRVTLRCSPRSGDLSVYWYQQSLDQGLQFLIQYYNGEERAKGNILERFSAQQFPDLHSELNLSSLELGDSALYFCASSPQSLAGGGAGYTFGSGTRLTVV.

The CDR3 DNA reads TGTGCCGGCACTGGGGGCGCGAACACCGGGGAGCTGTTTTTT. Translated, it gives CAGTGGANTGELFF. The rearrangement links TRBV30 to TRBJ2-2, with a possible D match to TRBD1 (6 bases). The CDR3 totals 14 residues. Trimming removed 8 bases at V and 0 bases at J, with 13 bases between. The germline V gene has CDR1 GTSNPN and CDR2 SVGIG (reference sequence). The variable domain in full, with the rest retrieved from reference TRBV30 and TRBJ2-2, is SQTIHQWPATLVQPVGSPLSLECTVEGTSNPNLYWYRQAAGRGLQLLFYSVGIGQISSEVPQNLSASRPQDRQFILSSKKLLLSDSGFYLCAGTGGANTGELFFGEGSRLTVL.

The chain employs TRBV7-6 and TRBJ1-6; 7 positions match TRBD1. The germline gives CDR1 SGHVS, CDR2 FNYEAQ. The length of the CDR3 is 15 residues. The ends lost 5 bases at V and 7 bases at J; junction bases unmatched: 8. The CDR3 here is CASSEDRVANSPLHF. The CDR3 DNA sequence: TGTGCCAGCAGCGAAGACAGGGTGGCCAATTCACCCCTCCACTTT.

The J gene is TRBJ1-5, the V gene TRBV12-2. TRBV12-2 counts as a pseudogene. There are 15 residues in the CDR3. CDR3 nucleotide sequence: TGTGCAAGCCCACTGGGGGGTTATAGCAATCAGCCCCAGCATTTT. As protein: CASPLGGYSNQPQHF.

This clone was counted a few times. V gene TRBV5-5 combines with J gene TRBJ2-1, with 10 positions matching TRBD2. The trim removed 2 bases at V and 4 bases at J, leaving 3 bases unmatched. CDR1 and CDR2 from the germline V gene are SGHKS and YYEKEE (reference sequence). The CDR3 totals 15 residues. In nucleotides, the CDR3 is TGTGCCAGCAGCTTCCTAGCGGGGGCTTACAATGAGCAGTTCTTC. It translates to CASSFLAGAYNEQFF.

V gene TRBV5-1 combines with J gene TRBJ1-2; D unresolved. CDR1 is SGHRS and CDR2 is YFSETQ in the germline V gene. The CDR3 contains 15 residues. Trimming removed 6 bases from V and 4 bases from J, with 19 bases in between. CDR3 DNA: TGCGCCAGCAACTCATCACCGGGAAGGAGCTATGGCTACACCTTC. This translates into CASNSSPGRSYGYTF.